Shown below are 15 T cell receptor beta chains from a single sample sequenced in a study of cytomegalovirus exposure and HLA in healthy donors. With 60 Vbeta and 13 Jbeta primers, the PCR was carried out. Sequencing was performed with immunoSEQ multiplex PCR; in TCRdb, only in-frame clones are kept and a portion is missing. The sample records roughly 120,000 clones, 55% to 75% being singletons. Sequenced material: PBMCs. These receptors all stem from a woman between 40 and 50 years old in good health and CMV-seropositive.

This chain connects TRBV5-6 to TRBJ2-7; 7 bases are a match to TRBD2. There are 14 residues in the CDR3. Germline CDR1 SGHDT, CDR2 YYEEEE. The V segment lost 0 bases and the J segment 5 bases; nucleotides outside the gene matches: 5. CDR3 region: CASSLGTRTDEQYF. DNA for the CDR3: TGTGCCAGCAGCTTGGGGACTAGGACGGACGAGCAGTACTTC.

The chain uses TRBV4-3 and TRBJ2-5, with TRBD1 matching 10 bases. V dropped 6 bases and J dropped 2; count of bases not matched to a gene: 9. This CDR3 has 16 residues. Germline V gives CDR1 LGHNA, CDR2 YSLEER. The DNA for the CDR3 is TGCGCCAGCAGTGACTCGGACAGGGGGGGACAAGAGACCCAGTACTTC. As protein: CASSDSDRGGQETQYF.

This clone was seen more than once but under ten times. The chain joins TRBV29-1 to TRBJ2-6, with 10 bases matching TRBD1. Germline lookup yields CDR1 SQVTM and CDR2 ANQGSEA. Losses at the gene ends were 5 bases for V and 1 base for J; bases not matched to a gene: 8. The CDR3 runs to 17 residues. In DNA form, the CDR3 reads TGCAGCGTTTCCCGGGACAGGGGAGGGTCTGGGGCCAACGTCCTGACTTTC. Translating it yields CSVSRDRGGSGANVLTF.

The chain couples TRBV6-6 to TRBJ1-1; D call uncertain. The V end was cut by 0 bases, the J end by 0 bases, with 5 bases between. CDR1 MNHNY and CDR2 SVGAGI come from the germline V gene (reference sequence). The CDR3 consists of 14 residues. CDR3 coding DNA: TGTGCCAGCAGTTACTCGGCCTTGAACACTGAAGCTTTCTTT. Translation gives CASSYSALNTEAFF.

The table lists this clone with a few counts. The chain couples TRBV7-9 to TRBJ1-3, with D tentatively TRBD1 (5 bases). The CDR3 runs 16 residues. Trimming cost V 1 base and J 5 bases, with 15 bases left between them. Germline lookup yields CDR1 SEHNR and CDR2 FQNEAQ (reference sequence). CDR3 residues: CASSLDPVGGRNTIYF. The CDR3 DNA is TGTGCCAGCAGCTTAGACCCGGTGGGGGGTCGAAACACCATATATTTT.

This chain connects TRBV7-2 to TRBJ2-7; possibly TRBD1 for D (5 bases). V was shortened by 6 bases and J by 2 bases, with 11 bases between the two germline ends. Germline V gene data show CDR1 as SGHTA and CDR2 as FQGNSA. This CDR3 spans 13 amino acids. As DNA, the CDR3 is TGTGCCAGCAGTAACAGACAGACCTACGAGCAGTACTTC. Protein product: CASSNRQTYEQYF.

Here the CDR3 reads CASSFLSGREETQYF. The DNA of the CDR3 is TGTGCCAGCAGCTTCCTTAGCGGGAGGGAGGAGACCCAGTACTTC. The J gene is TRBJ2-5, the V gene TRBV11-1; TRBD2 aligns across 11 bases. The CDR3 has 15 residues. Per germline, CDR1 SGHAT and CDR2 FQDESV (reference sequence). Unmatched junction bases numbered 5, after V lost 3 bases and J lost 5 bases.

V gene TRBV7-3 combines with J gene TRBJ2-1, with D perhaps matching TRBD2 (5 bases). Germline-derived CDR1 and CDR2 are SGHTA and FQGTGA. The CDR3 loop spans 16 amino acids. The V end lost 3 bases, the J end lost 7 bases, and 19 bases lay between the germline ends. The CDR3 sequence: CASSFQVGGVSNEQFF. The CDR3 DNA is TGTGCCAGCAGCTTTCAGGTCGGAGGAGTAAGTAATGAGCAGTTCTTC.

This clone was seen more than once but under ten times. The chain has TRBV6-6 and TRBJ2-3; 7 bases align to TRBD2. CDR3 length equals 14 residues. With 2 bases clipped from V and 3 bases from J, the junction kept 2 bases outside the gene matches. Germline CDR1 reads MNHNY; CDR2 reads SVGAGI (reference sequence). Here the CDR3 DNA reads TGTGCCAGCAGTTACGGGGGGGGGACAGATACGCAGTATTTT. It encodes CASSYGGGTDTQYF.

CDR3: CASSLFGRRSGGYTF. The CDR3 nucleotides are TGTGCCAGCAGCCTCTTTGGCCGACGGTCGGGTGGCTACACCTTC. The V and J genes are TRBV28 and TRBJ1-2; D is undetermined. The germline V gene encodes CDR1 MDHEN and CDR2 SYDVKM. The CDR3 length is 15 residues. Deletions cut 6 bases from V and 7 bases from J, with 21 bases between.

The rearrangement links TRBV9 to TRBJ2-2; 7 nucleotides agree with TRBD2. The CDR3 has 17 residues. V lost 4 bases, J lost 1 base, and 10 bases stayed unmatched. Per germline, CDR1 SGDLS and CDR2 YYNGEE. CDR3 residues: CASSPRGGTLNTGELFF. The CDR3 nucleotides read TGTGCCAGCAGCCCCCGGGGAGGGACTCTGAACACCGGGGAGCTGTTTTTT. Full variable domain (missing parts from reference TRBV9 and TRBJ2-2): DSGVTQTPKHLITATGQRVTLRCSPRSGDLSVYWYQQSLDQGLQFLIQYYNGEERAKGNILERFSAQQFPDLHSELNLSSLELGDSALYFCASSPRGGTLNTGELFFGEGSRLTVL.

The chain couples TRBV28 to TRBJ2-3; possible D gene TRBD2, 6 bases. This CDR3 contains 14 residues. V shed 5 bases and J shed 2 bases, with 11 bases lying between them. Germline V gene data show CDR1 as MDHEN and CDR2 as SYDVKM. The CDR3 DNA reads as TGTGCCAGCAGTGGCGGGGACCTCACAGATACGCAGTATTTT. This codes for CASSGGDLTDTQYF.

In this sample, this clone turned up a few times. V usage is TRBV28 and J usage is TRBJ1-3; 7 bases are shared with TRBD1. Trimming cost V 5 bases and J 4 bases; bases outside gene matches: 5. CDR3 size: 14 residues. Germline V gene lookup returns CDR1 MDHEN and CDR2 SYDVKM. This CDR3 reads CASSTGVEGNTIYF. In nucleotides, the CDR3 is TGTGCCAGCAGTACAGGGGTAGAGGGAAACACCATATATTTT.

The chain is built from TRBV4-2 and TRBJ2-3; D possibly corresponds to TRBD2 (6 bases). Trimming took off 1 base at V and 0 bases at J, with 11 bases between the two ends. This CDR3 is 16 amino acids long. The germline gives CDR1 LGHNA, CDR2 YNFKEQ. In DNA, the CDR3 is TGTGCCAGCAGCCAAGTATTCGCGGGGAGCACAGATACGCAGTATTTT. The encoded protein is CASSQVFAGSTDTQYF.

As concerns this clone: Within the sample, other DNA sequences also encode this same CDR3. The chain carries TRBV6-6 and TRBJ2-1, with 15 bases matching TRBD2. The CDR3 runs to 15 residues. From germline, CDR1 is MNHNY and CDR2 SVGAGI (reference sequence). With 2 bases clipped from V and 9 bases from J, the junction kept 2 bases outside the gene matches. CDR3 residues: CASSYGTSGRIEQFF. The CDR3 nucleotides are TGTGCCAGCAGTTACGGGACTAGCGGGAGGATTGAGCAGTTCTTC.